This is a list of T cell receptor beta chains from one sample in a study of T cells after yellow fever vaccination. TCRdb reprocessed the 5' RACE reads via MiXCR and lists one record per CDR3 protein. The sample yields under 700,000 distinct CDR3 sequences, around 17% seen once. The starting material was PBMCs, obtained less than 6 days after the first yellow fever vaccination. The receptors derive from a man aged 18 to 29 who received the YFV17D yellow fever vaccine. Each CDR3 is given with its conserved first and last residue. The D gene is left open where the match is weak. Clone size appears in some rows only: once, few, many, or a class for an expanded clone.

D gene	V gene	J gene	clone size	CDR3 protein	CDR3 DNA
.	TRBV6-1	TRBJ2-3	.	CASSDREIGQYF	TGTGCCAGCAGTGACCGGGAGATAGGGCAGTATTTT
TRBD1	TRBV7-6	TRBJ2-3	.	CACSLIAGGETDTQYF	TGTGCCTGCAGCTTAATAGCAGGGGGTGAGACAGATACGCAGTATTTT
.	TRBV5-1	TRBJ1-1	few	CASSLGGSRTEAFF	TGCGCCAGCAGCTTGGGAGGGAGTCGGACTGAAGCTTTCTTT
.	TRBV2	TRBJ2-5	few	CASTPQGLILETQYF	TGTGCCAGCACCCCGCAAGGACTAATTTTAGAGACCCAGTACTTC
.	TRBV5-1	TRBJ2-5	.	CASSPEGRRGVGETQYF	TGCGCCAGCAGCCCCGAAGGTCGGAGGGGAGTCGGGGAGACCCAGTACTTC
.	TRBV10-3	TRBJ2-1	many	CAISVTINNEQFF	TGTGCCATCTCTGTTACCATCAACAATGAGCAGTTCTTC
.	TRBV11-2	TRBJ2-5	many	CASSQGAETQYF	TGTGCCAGCAGTCAAGGGGCGGAGACCCAGTACTTC
.	TRBV4-1	TRBJ2-5	.	CASSQVPPPGLQETQYF	TGCGCCAGCAGCCAAGTTCCACCCCCTGGACTCCAAGAGACCCAGTACTTC
TRBD2	TRBV5-1	TRBJ2-3	.	CASSSTLAGGGSDTQYF	TGCGCCAGCAGCTCGACACTAGCGGGGGGAGGCTCAGATACGCAGTATTTT
.	TRBV12-3/TRBV12-4	TRBJ1-6	.	CASSIRAQTPHF	TGTGCCAGCAGTATCCGGGCCCAAACGCCCCACTTT
.	TRBV2	TRBJ1-1	many	CASIGAPGTEAFF	TGTGCCAGCATCGGGGCTCCGGGCACTGAAGCTTTCTTT
.	TRBV12-3/TRBV12-4	TRBJ1-3	few	CASSTKWGSSGNTIYF	TGTGCCAGCAGTACAAAGTGGGGGAGCTCTGGAAACACCATATATTTT
.	TRBV7-3	TRBJ1-1	.	CASSPNGRTEAFF	TGTGCCAGCAGCCCAAATGGTCGGACTGAAGCTTTCTTT
.	TRBV7-2	TRBJ2-1	many	CASSPGGRGLMNEQFF	TGTGCCAGCAGTCCCGGGGGTAGGGGCCTGATGAATGAGCAGTTCTTC
.	TRBV29-1	TRBJ2-5	few	CSVDYFGVETQYF	TGCAGCGTTGATTATTTTGGCGTGGAGACCCAGTACTTC
.	TRBV4-3	TRBJ1-6	few	CASSQVFRTSNSPLHF	TGCGCCAGCAGCCAAGTGTTCAGGACCTCTAATTCACCCCTCCACTTT
.	TRBV7-2	TRBJ2-3	.	CASSTIPGGPTDTQYF	TGTGCCAGCAGCACAATCCCGGGGGGCCCCACAGATACGCAGTATTTT
.	TRBV7-9	TRBJ1-4	few	CASSLGPLATNEKLFF	TGTGCCAGCAGTCTAGGACCGCTTGCAACTAATGAAAAACTGTTTTTT
TRBD2	TRBV11-3	TRBJ2-1	.	CASSSYGTSGNNEQFF	TGTGCCAGCAGCTCGTATGGGACTAGCGGAAACAATGAGCAGTTCTTC
TRBD1	TRBV4-1	TRBJ1-5	.	CASSHLQGFLGNQPQHF	TGCGCCAGCAGCCACTTACAGGGGTTTTTGGGCAATCAGCCCCAGCATTTT
TRBD1	TRBV6-1	TRBJ2-2	once	CASRRGPTGGNTGELFF	TGTGCCAGCAGACGCGGACCGACAGGGGGCAACACCGGGGAGCTGTTTTTT
TRBD1	TRBV20-1	TRBJ1-5	.	CSARGDRQNQPQHF	TGCAGTGCTAGGGGGGACAGGCAGAATCAGCCCCAGCATTTT
TRBD1	TRBV7-9	TRBJ1-2	few	CASSLGQGALRDGYTF	TGTGCCAGCAGCTTAGGCCAGGGGGCGCTTAGAGATGGCTACACCTTC
.	TRBV20-1	TRBJ1-2	.	CSARVGAWGYTF	TGCAGTGCTAGGGTGGGGGCTTGGGGCTACACCTTC
.	TRBV7-2	TRBJ1-3	.	CASSYGPSGGNTIYF	TGTGCCAGCAGCTATGGGCCCTCGGGCGGAAACACCATATATTTT
.	TRBV7-6	TRBJ2-5	few	CASSLGRGRGETQYF	TGTGCCAGCAGTTTGGGGCGGGGTCGGGGAGAGACCCAGTACTTC
.	TRBV20-1	TRBJ1-1	.	CSAPRRPGAIMNTEAFF	TGCAGTGCTCCCCGTCGGCCAGGGGCGATCATGAACACTGAAGCTTTCTTT
TRBD1	TRBV25-1	TRBJ2-3	.	CASSEYTTGWGTDTQYF	TGTGCCAGCAGTGAATACACGACAGGGTGGGGCACAGATACGCAGTATTTT
TRBD1	TRBV10-3	TRBJ2-3	few	CAAMDRGTDTQYF	TGTGCCGCAATGGACAGGGGCACAGATACGCAGTATTTT
.	TRBV19	TRBJ2-5	few	CASSPGRSGETQYF	TGTGCCAGTAGCCCTGGCCGAAGCGGAGAGACCCAGTACTTC
.	TRBV7-2	TRBJ2-7	few	CASSLARSAYEQYF	TGTGCCAGCAGCTTAGCCCGATCGGCCTACGAGCAGTACTTC
TRBD1	TRBV12-3/TRBV12-4	TRBJ2-7	few	CASSGSGTDFYEQYF	TGTGCCAGCAGTGGTTCCGGGACAGACTTCTACGAGCAGTACTTC
TRBD1	TRBV18	TRBJ1-4	.	CASSPQGAHGEKLFF	TGTGCCAGCTCACCCCAGGGGGCGCACGGTGAAAAACTGTTTTTT
TRBD1	TRBV5-1	TRBJ1-1	few	CASSFLGQEEAFF	TGCGCCAGCAGCTTCCTTGGACAGGAGGAAGCTTTCTTT
.	TRBV7-2	TRBJ1-2	.	CASSYRGPSYGYTF	TGTGCCAGCAGCTACAGAGGCCCCAGCTATGGCTACACCTTC
.	TRBV6-1	TRBJ1-1	few	CASSPFFLNTEAFF	TGTGCCAGCAGCCCGTTCTTTTTAAACACTGAAGCTTTCTTT
TRBD2	TRBV6-2/TRBV6-3	TRBJ2-1	few	CASRDSGGAYNEQFF	TGTGCCAGCAGGGATAGCGGGGGGGCCTACAATGAGCAGTTCTTC
TRBD2	TRBV20-1	TRBJ2-3	few	CSATSGVSTDTQYF	TGCAGTGCTACTAGCGGGGTTAGCACAGATACGCAGTATTTT
.	TRBV7-2	TRBJ2-3	few	CASTHSTDTQYF	TGTGCCAGCACCCACAGCACAGATACGCAGTATTTT
TRBD1	TRBV7-6	TRBJ2-7	few	CASSSGQGLYEQYF	TGTGCCAGCAGCTCCGGACAGGGCCTTTACGAGCAGTACTTC
.	TRBV19	TRBJ2-1	once	CASSILRAWGNEQFF	TGTGCCAGTAGTATTCTCAGGGCCTGGGGCAATGAGCAGTTCTTC
.	TRBV20-1	TRBJ2-4	.	CSARGPEVGQNIQYF	TGCAGTGCTAGAGGCCCCGAAGTAGGGCAAAACATTCAGTACTTC
.	TRBV4-1	TRBJ1-5	.	CASSPTGSSNQPQHF	TGCGCCAGCAGCCCCACCGGCAGTAGCAATCAGCCCCAGCATTTT
.	TRBV7-8	TRBJ1-5	.	CASSFGAGQPQHF	TGTGCCAGCAGCTTCGGGGCTGGGCAGCCCCAGCATTTT
.	TRBV20-1	TRBJ1-1	.	CSARGRSYLNTEAFF	TGCAGTGCTAGGGGGCGATCTTATCTGAACACTGAAGCTTTCTTT
.	TRBV5-5	TRBJ2-4	.	CASSLEWTAKNIQYF	TGTGCCAGCAGCTTGGAATGGACAGCCAAAAACATTCAGTACTTC
.	TRBV12-3/TRBV12-4	TRBJ2-3	.	CASSFWSSTDTQYF	TGTGCCAGCAGTTTTTGGTCTAGCACAGATACGCAGTATTTT
.	TRBV5-1	TRBJ1-1	.	CASSARPMNTEAFF	TGCGCCAGCAGCGCCAGACCGATGAACACTGAAGCTTTCTTT
.	TRBV4-2	TRBJ2-7	few	CASSQDIGPGYEQYF	TGTGCCAGCAGCCAAGATATTGGACCGGGTTACGAGCAGTACTTC
TRBD1	TRBV28	TRBJ1-1	.	CASSLNRGQAFF	TGTGCCAGCAGTTTAAACAGGGGGCAAGCTTTCTTT
TRBD1	TRBV6-1	TRBJ2-5	.	CASRTYGVDREVGETQYF	TGTGCCAGCAGAACTTACGGGGTGGACAGGGAAGTTGGAGAGACCCAGTACTTC